Listed below are T cell receptor beta chains from one sample, sequenced in a study of blood T cell repertoires in COVID-19. The repertoire was sequenced with immunoSEQ multiplex PCR; TCRdb's copy has only in-frame clones and lacks some. The sample comprises about 97,000 clones, approximately 89% of which are singletons, and nearly 20% rests with the top ten. The specimen was peripheral blood. The receptors here all came from a human donor in a cohort sampled during active COVID-19. CDR3s include the opening cysteine and the closing phenylalanine or tryptophan. The D gene is left open where the match is weak. Size is omitted from some rows. Given values are once, few, many or a class for expanded clones.

v_gene: TRBV18
j_gene: TRBJ1-1
d_gene: TRBD1
abundance: many
CDR3aa: CASSPGQDTEAFF
CDR3nt: TGTGCCAGCTCCCCCGGACAGGACACTGAAGCTTTCTTT

v_gene: TRBV7-8
j_gene: TRBJ1-4
d_gene: .
abundance: .
CDR3aa: CASSLTGRGEKLFF
CDR3nt: TGTGCCAGCAGCTTAACAGGGAGGGGCGAAAAACTGTTTTTT

v_gene: TRBV18
j_gene: TRBJ2-2
d_gene: .
abundance: .
CDR3aa: CASSPRALRNTGELFF
CDR3nt: TGTGCCAGCTCACCACGCGCGCTGAGAAACACCGGGGAGCTGTTTTTT

v_gene: TRBV6-6
j_gene: TRBJ1-2
d_gene: .
abundance: .
CDR3aa: CASTPRGGDGYTF
CDR3nt: TGTGCCAGCACCCCAAGGGGGGGGGATGGCTACACCTTC

v_gene: TRBV3-1/TRBV3-2
j_gene: TRBJ1-2
d_gene: .
abundance: once
CDR3aa: CASSQGPALDYGYTF
CDR3nt: TGTGCCAGCAGCCAGGGGCCGGCGCTCGACTATGGCTACACCTTC

v_gene: TRBV28
j_gene: TRBJ2-3
d_gene: .
abundance: .
CDR3aa: CASSQVGVHRATDTQYF
CDR3nt: TGTGCCAGCAGTCAGGTCGGGGTCCACCGGGCCACAGATACGCAGTATTTT

v_gene: TRBV28
j_gene: TRBJ1-2
d_gene: TRBD1
abundance: .
CDR3aa: CATRRGPYGYTF
CDR3nt: TGTGCCACCCGGAGGGGGCCCTATGGCTACACCTTC

v_gene: TRBV27
j_gene: TRBJ1-3
d_gene: TRBD1
abundance: .
CDR3aa: CASSSTGDRGHTIYF
CDR3nt: TGTGCCAGCAGTTCTACCGGGGACAGGGGTCACACCATATATTTT

v_gene: TRBV6-5
j_gene: TRBJ1-4
d_gene: .
abundance: .
CDR3aa: CASRDSATNEKLFF
CDR3nt: TGTGCCAGCAGGGACAGTGCAACTAATGAAAAACTGTTTTTT

v_gene: TRBV7-3
j_gene: TRBJ2-2
d_gene: .
abundance: .
CDR3aa: CASSRGPNTGELFF
CDR3nt: TGTGCCAGCAGTCGAGGGCCCAACACCGGGGAGCTGTTTTTT

v_gene: TRBV5-5
j_gene: TRBJ1-1
d_gene: TRBD1
abundance: .
CDR3aa: CAWGQGPSTEAFF
CDR3nt: TGTGCCTGGGGACAGGGGCCGTCCACTGAAGCTTTCTTT

v_gene: TRBV6-5
j_gene: TRBJ2-5
d_gene: .
abundance: .
CDR3aa: CASSYSLGSETQYF
CDR3nt: TGTGCCAGCAGTTACTCTCTGGGCTCGGAGACCCAGTACTTC

v_gene: TRBV4-3
j_gene: TRBJ1-1
d_gene: TRBD1
abundance: .
CDR3aa: CASSQVGQGNTEAFF
CDR3nt: TGCGCCAGCAGCCAAGTCGGACAGGGGAACACTGAAGCTTTCTTT

v_gene: TRBV28
j_gene: TRBJ2-1
d_gene: TRBD2
abundance: .
CDR3aa: CASRPTVGGRDYNEQFF
CDR3nt: TGTGCCAGCAGGCCAACGGTGGGCGGGAGGGACTACAATGAGCAGTTCTTC

v_gene: TRBV15
j_gene: TRBJ2-7
d_gene: .
abundance: .
CDR3aa: CATSRRSSTYEQYF
CDR3nt: TGTGCCACCAGCAGGCGTAGTAGTACCTACGAGCAGTACTTC

v_gene: TRBV6-6
j_gene: TRBJ2-7
d_gene: TRBD1
abundance: .
CDR3aa: CASSPGQAGFGEQYF
CDR3nt: TGTGCCAGCAGCCCCGGACAGGCGGGTTTCGGCGAGCAGTACTTC

v_gene: TRBV5-5
j_gene: TRBJ1-5
d_gene: TRBD1
abundance: .
CDR3aa: CASSLAGTGSNQPQHF
CDR3nt: TGTGCCAGCAGCTTGGCTGGGACAGGGAGCAATCAGCCCCAGCATTTT

v_gene: TRBV29-1
j_gene: TRBJ2-3
d_gene: .
abundance: .
CDR3aa: CSVAPEGDTQYF
CDR3nt: TGCAGCGTTGCCCCGGAGGGGGATACGCAGTATTTT

v_gene: TRBV15
j_gene: TRBJ2-2
d_gene: .
abundance: .
CDR3aa: CATSRDPGATGELFF
CDR3nt: TGTGCCACCAGCAGAGATCCAGGGGCCACCGGGGAGCTGTTTTTT

v_gene: TRBV10-3
j_gene: TRBJ1-4
d_gene: .
abundance: .
CDR3aa: CAISAGAPNEKLFF
CDR3nt: TGTGCCATCAGTGCAGGGGCCCCCAATGAAAAACTGTTTTTT

v_gene: TRBV28
j_gene: TRBJ1-1
d_gene: .
abundance: .
CDR3aa: CASSVRDTGAAFF
CDR3nt: TGTGCCAGCAGTGTAAGGGACACCGGGGCGGCTTTCTTT

v_gene: TRBV15
j_gene: TRBJ2-3
d_gene: TRBD1
abundance: once
CDR3aa: CATSTRDRITDTQYF
CDR3nt: TGTGCCACCAGCACCAGGGACAGGATCACAGATACGCAGTATTTT

v_gene: TRBV7-9
j_gene: TRBJ1-1
d_gene: .
abundance: once
CDR3aa: CASSLVGSDRVNTEAFF
CDR3nt: TGTGCCAGCAGCTTAGTAGGGTCGGACAGAGTGAACACTGAAGCTTTCTTT

v_gene: TRBV12-3/TRBV12-4
j_gene: TRBJ2-1
d_gene: .
abundance: .
CDR3aa: CASSTGVPPEQFF
CDR3nt: TGTGCCAGCAGTACGGGAGTCCCCCCGGAGCAGTTCTTC

v_gene: TRBV7-6
j_gene: TRBJ2-7
d_gene: .
abundance: .
CDR3aa: CASSGRDAVYGEQYF
CDR3nt: TGTGCCAGCAGCGGGCGGGACGCAGTCTACGGCGAGCAGTACTTC

v_gene: TRBV2
j_gene: TRBJ1-3
d_gene: .
abundance: .
CDR3aa: CASSGPSGLISGNTIYF
CDR3nt: TGTGCCAGCAGTGGCCCCAGCGGCCTCATCTCTGGAAACACCATATATTTT

v_gene: TRBV13
j_gene: TRBJ2-1
d_gene: TRBD2
abundance: .
CDR3aa: CASSASPGTTNSNEQFF
CDR3nt: TGTGCCAGCAGCGCCTCACCCGGGACTACTAACTCCAATGAGCAGTTCTTC

v_gene: TRBV7-9
j_gene: TRBJ2-2
d_gene: .
abundance: .
CDR3aa: CASSLQGFSSGELFF
CDR3nt: TGTGCCAGCAGCTTACAGGGATTTTCGTCCGGGGAGCTGTTTTTT

v_gene: TRBV4-1
j_gene: TRBJ2-7
d_gene: TRBD2
abundance: .
CDR3aa: CASSLTSGGDYEQYF
CDR3nt: TGCGCCAGCAGCTTAACAAGCGGGGGGGACTACGAGCAGTACTTC

v_gene: TRBV14
j_gene: TRBJ1-4
d_gene: .
abundance: .
CDR3aa: CASSQERGQANEKLFF
CDR3nt: TGTGCCAGCAGCCAAGAGCGGGGGCAGGCTAATGAAAAACTGTTTTTT

v_gene: TRBV19
j_gene: TRBJ2-7
d_gene: TRBD1
abundance: .
CDR3aa: CASSLRGSYEQYF
CDR3nt: TGTGCCAGTAGTCTCAGGGGGTCCTACGAGCAGTACTTC

v_gene: TRBV6-5
j_gene: TRBJ2-1
d_gene: TRBD2
abundance: .
CDR3aa: CASSPVAGPSNEQFF
CDR3nt: TGTGCCAGCAGCCCCGTAGCGGGACCCAGTAATGAGCAGTTCTTC

v_gene: TRBV27
j_gene: TRBJ2-2
d_gene: .
abundance: .
CDR3aa: CASSLEPALTGELFF
CDR3nt: TGTGCCAGCAGTCTGGAGCCAGCCTTGACCGGGGAGCTGTTTTTT

v_gene: TRBV28
j_gene: TRBJ1-2
d_gene: TRBD1
abundance: .
CDR3aa: CAGGDRGIYGYTF
CDR3nt: TGTGCCGGGGGGGACAGGGGTATCTATGGCTACACCTTC

v_gene: TRBV2
j_gene: TRBJ2-3
d_gene: .
abundance: .
CDR3aa: CASNGGVSDGLRYF
CDR3nt: TGTGCCAGCAATGGCGGCGTGTCCGATGGACTACGGTATTTT